The clone carrying this T cell receptor beta chain has at least ten counts. Its antigen is not identified. Amplification targeted the TCR beta CDR3 regions, with RNA transcripts as the source material. In the first round, RT-PCR was carried out with HTBI primers, and a multiplex PCR formed the second round. TCRdb re-called the multiplex PCR reads through MiXCR, storing one row per CDR3 protein. The sample contains about 640,000 distinct CDR3 sequences, 35% to 50% of which appear only once. Ophthalmopathy donors were characterized by moderate-to-severe activity, CAS of at least 3, NOSPECS of at least 4, and duration under 3 months. CDR3 length equals 13 residues. V lost 5 bases to trimming and J lost 6 bases; unmatched junction nucleotides: 6. Per the germline V gene, CDR1 is LGHNA and CDR2 is YNFKEQ. The data originate from a study of Graves' ophthalmopathy and Graves' hyperthyroidism. Study-wide context: Sampling took place at initial diagnosis, with peripheral blood obtained before any treatment.

Study conclusions and caveats: Most expanded clonotypes in thyroid above 0.001 frequency also showed up in blood. Ophthalmopathy progression prediction by the model yielded a sensitivity of approximately 71% and a specificity of roughly 74%.

The rearrangement uses TRBV4-2 and TRBJ1-2; 7 positions match TRBD1. Sequenced material: peripheral blood. The TCR sequence derives from an adult man with Graves' ophthalmopathy. The CDR3 protein is CASSTGEVDGYTF. The CDR3 coding sequence is TGTGCCAGCAGCACAGGGGAGGTCGATGGCTACACCTTC.